This TCR beta chain was captured in a study of shared T cell receptors in the human thymus. The table came from immunoSEQ multiplex PCR; TCRdb's copy has only in-frame clones and leaves some out. The repertoire holds more than 550,000 clones, with around 85% as singletons. This sample also belongs to another study, concerning human thymus T cells. This second study says: Donation was from healthy Finnish infants who were having corrective surgery that addressed congenital heart defects. The source of the thymus tissue was resections taken during corrective heart surgery. Within thymic and blood repertoires, V and J gene usage appeared to be biased. Thymic repertoires of unrelated individuals were reported in related research to overlap highly.

The sample was thymocytes. The clonotype comes from a girl under three years old with a congenital heart defect.

Written as DNA, the CDR3 is TGTGCCAGCCGGGACAATGGCTACACCTTC. Protein product: CASRDNGYTF. The chain employs TRBV21-1 and TRBJ1-2; TRBD1 is the table's D call, not checked against the DNA. TRBV21-1 is a listed pseudogene. CDR3 length: 10 amino acids.